This is a list of T cell receptor beta chains from one sample in a study of T-cell memory formation after mild COVID-19. From the 5' RACE reads, TCRdb called clonotypes with MiXCR, one entry per CDR3 protein. The sample lists around 200,000 distinct CDR3 sequences; over 20% were seen once. Sequencing was done on a sample of PBMCs or a T cell subset sorted from them (not recorded which). The source of these receptors is an adult woman who had mild COVID-19 (a few samples of this study predate the infection). Cell type and time point are not known. Each CDR3 is given with its conserved first and last residue. D genes are given only for firm matches. For some rows the clone size is stated as once, few or many, or as a class when expanded; others skip it.

V: TRBV10-2; D: -; J: TRBJ2-1; size: few; CDR3: CASSSGPNRNNEQFF; DNA: TGCGCCAGCAGTTCCGGGCCGAACCGCAATAATGAGCAGTTCTTC
V: TRBV7-9; D: -; J: TRBJ2-7; size: many; CDR3: CASSLRGTGSEQYF; DNA: TGTGCCAGCAGCTTACGTGGTACAGGGTCCGAGCAGTACTTC
V: TRBV4-1; D: TRBD2; J: TRBJ2-7; size: -; CDR3: CASSRGGGSLYEQYF; DNA: TGCGCCAGCAGCAGAGGCGGGGGTTCCCTCTACGAGCAGTACTTC
V: TRBV3-1; D: -; J: TRBJ1-1; size: -; CDR3: CASSHDRTFGTEAFF; DNA: TGTGCCAGCAGCCATGATCGGACTTTCGGCACTGAAGCTTTCTTT
V: TRBV4-1; D: -; J: TRBJ2-7; size: many; CDR3: CASSYTFGGPYEQYF; DNA: TGCGCCAGCAGCTATACCTTTGGAGGGCCCTACGAGCAGTACTTC
V: TRBV20-1; D: TRBD2; J: TRBJ2-2; size: -; CDR3: CSAVSGRLGELFF; DNA: TGCAGTGCTGTTAGCGGGAGGCTGGGGGAGCTGTTTTTT
V: TRBV12-3/TRBV12-4; D: -; J: TRBJ2-1; size: -; CDR3: CASSPPSWPNEQFF; DNA: TGTGCCAGCAGTCCCCCGTCATGGCCGAATGAGCAGTTCTTC
V: TRBV20-1; D: -; J: TRBJ2-7; size: many; CDR3: CSARDGPMAYEQYF; DNA: TGCAGTGCTAGGGACGGCCCTATGGCCTACGAGCAGTACTTC
V: TRBV29-1; D: -; J: TRBJ2-3; size: few; CDR3: CSAPELGTTDTQYF; DNA: TGCAGCGCCCCGGAATTGGGGACCACAGATACGCAGTATTTT
V: TRBV7-9; D: -; J: TRBJ2-7; size: -; CDR3: CASSFSTYEQYF; DNA: TGTGCCAGCAGTTTTTCCACCTACGAGCAGTACTTC
V: TRBV9; D: TRBD1; J: TRBJ2-5; size: many; CDR3: CASSAYLSDRAAETQYF; DNA: TGTGCCAGCAGCGCCTACTTATCGGACAGGGCGGCGGAGACCCAGTACTTC
V: TRBV6-1; D: -; J: TRBJ2-2; size: -; CDR3: CASEWNANTGELFF; DNA: TGTGCCAGCGAGTGGAATGCGAACACCGGGGAGCTGTTTTTT
V: TRBV19; D: -; J: TRBJ2-7; size: -; CDR3: CASSTGTPTSYEQYF; DNA: TGTGCCAGTAGTACGGGGACTCCTACGTCCTACGAGCAGTACTTC
V: TRBV19; D: -; J: TRBJ2-7; size: -; CDR3: CASSPGASEQYF; DNA: TGTGCCAGTAGCCCGGGGGCCAGCGAGCAGTACTTC
V: TRBV29-1; D: -; J: TRBJ1-5; size: -; CDR3: CSVAGGAGQPQHF; DNA: TGCAGCGTTGCTGGGGGGGCGGGACAGCCCCAGCATTTT
V: TRBV5-4; D: -; J: TRBJ1-1; size: -; CDR3: CASSLDRAGGREAFF; DNA: TGTGCCAGCAGCTTGGACAGGGCTGGCGGACGTGAAGCTTTCTTT
V: TRBV3-1; D: TRBD1; J: TRBJ2-3; size: -; CDR3: CASSYGRGSTDTQYF; DNA: TGTGCCAGCAGCTATGGCAGGGGGAGCACAGATACGCAGTATTTT
V: TRBV2; D: -; J: TRBJ2-7; size: few; CDR3: CASGWAPYEQYF; DNA: TGTGCCAGCGGGTGGGCTCCGTACGAGCAGTACTTC
V: TRBV7-6; D: TRBD2; J: TRBJ2-5; size: few; CDR3: CASSLEAGKTQYF; DNA: TGTGCCAGCAGCTTAGAAGCGGGGAAGACCCAGTACTTC
V: TRBV10-3; D: -; J: TRBJ1-3; size: -; CDR3: CAISDPSPDGRITIYF; DNA: TGTGCCATCAGTGATCCTTCTCCGGACGGCAGGATCACCATATATTTT
V: TRBV29-1; D: -; J: TRBJ2-2; size: -; CDR3: CSGEDGDTGELFF; DNA: TGCAGCGGTGAGGACGGGGACACCGGGGAGCTGTTTTTT
V: TRBV7-9; D: TRBD2; J: TRBJ2-7; size: few; CDR3: CASSPGLARNEQYF; DNA: TGTGCCAGCAGTCCGGGACTAGCGAGAAACGAGCAGTACTTC
V: TRBV12-3/TRBV12-4; D: -; J: TRBJ2-5; size: -; CDR3: CASSFWGDETQYF; DNA: TGTGCCAGCAGTTTTTGGGGAGACGAGACCCAGTACTTC
V: TRBV7-9; D: -; J: TRBJ1-1; size: -; CDR3: CASSLGVEVNTEAFF; DNA: TGTGCCAGCAGCTTAGGGGTGGAGGTAAACACTGAAGCTTTCTTT
V: TRBV24-1; D: TRBD2; J: TRBJ2-1; size: -; CDR3: CATSQVAGVSNEQFF; DNA: TGTGCCACCAGTCAGGTAGCGGGAGTGAGCAATGAGCAGTTCTTC
V: TRBV20-1; D: -; J: TRBJ2-7; size: few; CDR3: CSAIPRRDSYEQYF; DNA: TGCAGTGCTATACCCCGGAGGGACTCCTACGAGCAGTACTTC
V: TRBV3-1; D: -; J: TRBJ2-1; size: -; CDR3: CASSQDASVQGTAYNEQFF; DNA: TGTGCCAGCAGCCAAGACGCCTCCGTCCAGGGAACAGCCTACAATGAGCAGTTCTTC
V: TRBV12-3/TRBV12-4; D: TRBD1; J: TRBJ1-2; size: few; CDR3: CASSSGDRGTGYTF; DNA: TGTGCCAGCAGTTCGGGGGACAGGGGTACTGGCTACACCTTC
V: TRBV24-1; D: -; J: TRBJ2-3; size: few; CDR3: CATSDSIPGGSTDTQYF; DNA: TGTGCCACCAGTGATTCCATCCCCGGGGGTAGCACAGATACGCAGTATTTT
V: TRBV19; D: -; J: TRBJ2-7; size: -; CDR3: CASRDGAGTHNYEQYF; DNA: TGTGCCAGTAGAGACGGGGCCGGGACTCATAACTACGAGCAGTACTTC
V: TRBV12-3/TRBV12-4; D: -; J: TRBJ2-7; size: -; CDR3: CASSVSQAYEQYF; DNA: TGTGCCAGCAGCGTCTCACAGGCCTACGAGCAGTACTTC
V: TRBV27; D: -; J: TRBJ1-6; size: -; CDR3: CASSYGTGDSPLHF; DNA: TGTGCCAGCAGCTACGGGACCGGGGACTCACCCCTCCACTTT
V: TRBV6-5; D: -; J: TRBJ1-2; size: few; CDR3: CASRSVSSYGYTF; DNA: TGTGCCAGCAGATCGGTGAGCAGCTATGGCTACACCTTC
V: TRBV27; D: -; J: TRBJ1-2; size: -; CDR3: CASSSYPSRDVGGGYTF; DNA: TGTGCCAGCAGTTCTTACCCATCCAGGGACGTCGGAGGAGGCTACACCTTC
V: TRBV20-1; D: -; J: TRBJ1-1; size: -; CDR3: CSASRGGRGKDTEAFF; DNA: TGCAGTGCTAGTCGTGGGGGGCGAGGGAAGGACACTGAAGCTTTCTTT